The 11 T cell receptor beta chains in this list originate from one sample, sequenced in a study of T cell responses to AZD1222 COVID-19 vaccine. Sequenced by immunoSEQ multiplex PCR; TCRdb stores in-frame clones only, minus some. The table includes some 81,000 clones, roughly 85% detected once. The starting material was peripheral blood, obtained 28 days after the second AZD1222 dose. The origin of the receptors is an adult who received the AZD1222 COVID-19 vaccine.

The rearrangement links TRBV19 to TRBJ1-5; 8 bases are shared with TRBD1. The CDR3 has 18 amino acids. The V gene end was trimmed by 3 bases and the J gene end by 6 bases; junction bases not matched to a gene: 16. Germline-derived CDR1 and CDR2 are LNHDA and SQIVND (reference sequence). The CDR3 bases are TGTGCCAGTAGTATCCGGATCGGACAGGGTGAGGGCTCTCAGCCCCAGCATTTT. Amino acids: CASSIRIGQGEGSQPQHF.

The V and J genes are TRBV11-2 and TRBJ1-3; no clear D. Trimming stripped 0 bases from V and 0 bases from J, with 12 bases between. This CDR3 is built from 17 residues. Per the germline V gene, CDR1 is SGHAT and CDR2 is FQNNGV. As DNA, the CDR3 is TGTGCCAGCAGCTTAGATCCACCGGGTGGCTCTGGAAACACCATATATTTT. This codes for CASSLDPPGGSGNTIYF.

This chain joins TRBV5-1 and TRBJ1-2, with TRBD1 as a possible D gene (6 bases). Germline-derived CDR1 and CDR2 are SGHRS and YFSETQ. This CDR3 is built from 14 residues. V dropped 3 bases and J dropped 3 bases, with 12 bases sitting between them. The CDR3 reads CASSYLQGDYGYTF. In DNA form, the CDR3 reads TGCGCCAGCAGCTATTTACAGGGAGACTATGGCTACACCTTC.

V is TRBV27 and J is TRBJ2-7, with 8 bases that match TRBD1. The J segment lost 6 bases and the V segment lost 3 bases, leaving 13 bases of the junction unmatched. CDR3 size: 16 residues. In germline, CDR1 is MNHEY, CDR2 SMNVEV (reference sequence). CDR3 in DNA: TGTGCCAGCAGTTTTAATCCAGGACAGGGCCGGGTCGAGCAGTACTTC. Translating it yields CASSFNPGQGRVEQYF.

CDR3 in amino acids: CASSEAQGKGEKLFF. In DNA form, the CDR3 reads TGTGCCAGCAGTGAAGCCCAGGGTAAGGGCGAAAAACTGTTTTTT. The chain is built from TRBV6-1 and TRBJ1-4, with D possibly matching TRBD1 (5 bases). CDR1 and CDR2 (germline): MNHNS, SASEGT. CDR3 size: 15 residues. V was shortened by 0 bases and J by 8 bases, with 13 bases between the two germline ends.

This sequence joins TRBV28 and TRBJ2-1, with 7 bases matching TRBD1. The germline CDR1 and CDR2 sequences are MDHEN and SYDVKM. The CDR3 totals 15 residues. J was trimmed by 5 bases and V by 8 bases; bases with no gene match: 12. The CDR3 protein is CASAREDRDHNEQFF. CDR3 nucleotides: TGTGCCAGCGCTCGAGAAGACAGGGATCACAATGAGCAGTTCTTC.

This sequence joins TRBV5-1 and TRBJ2-1, with 9 positions matching TRBD2. V lost 4 bases, J lost 2 bases, and 7 bases stayed unmatched. CDR3 length equals 16 residues. In germline, CDR1 is SGHRS, CDR2 YFSETQ. The CDR3 DNA reads as TGCGCCAGCAGCCCCGGACTAGCGACGACCTACAATGAGCAGTTCTTC. This translates into CASSPGLATTYNEQFF.

This clone was recorded once. The V gene is TRBV7-2, the J gene TRBJ2-2; tentative D call: TRBD2 (5 bases). This CDR3 spans 17 amino acids. In germline, CDR1 is SGHTA, CDR2 FQGNSA. Trimming took off 5 bases at V and 3 bases at J, with 19 bases between the two ends. CDR3 amino acids: CASSPKAAGTHTGELFF. Written as DNA, the CDR3 is TGTGCCAGCAGCCCCAAAGCGGCGGGTACCCACACCGGGGAGCTGTTTTTT.

The gene calls are TRBV19 and TRBJ2-6, with 7 bases fitting TRBD2. Germline V gives CDR1 LNHDA, CDR2 SQIVND (reference sequence). CDR3 length: 17 amino acids. With V trimmed by 2 bases and J by 3 bases, 7 bases remained unmatched. CDR3 DNA: TGTGCCAGTAGTATAAGACCGGGAGGTTATGGGGCCAACGTCCTGACTTTC. Encoded protein: CASSIRPGGYGANVLTF.

This clone was seen just once. This sequence joins TRBV5-4 and TRBJ2-3; D is possibly TRBD1 (5 bases). There are 17 residues in the CDR3. Trimming took 1 base from V and 0 from J, leaving 15 bases between them. Germline CDR1 reads SGHNT; CDR2 reads YYREEE (reference sequence). CDR3 coding DNA: TGTGCCAGCAGCTTGTTCTCAGGGTTCTCGAGCACAGATACGCAGTATTTT. It yields the protein CASSLFSGFSSTDTQYF.

This chain connects TRBV11-2 to TRBJ1-1, with D perhaps matching TRBD1 (6 bases). Deletions cut 5 bases from V and 3 bases from J, with 13 bases between. The CDR3 contains 14 residues. Germline loops: CDR1 SGHAT, CDR2 FQNNGV. The CDR3, as DNA: TGTGCCAGCAGCGTCAACAGGGCGGACACTGAAGCTTTCTTT. Translating gives CASSVNRADTEAFF.